The TCR beta chain under discussion was sequenced for a study of blood T cell repertoires in COVID-19 (dated by TCRdb to the early 2020s). Regarding the research as a whole: Samples covering the acute and convalescent phases of COVID-19 were provided by collaborators in the United States, Italy and Spain. The prospective study material was composed of cDNA or gDNA derived from T cells, B-cell-depleted T cells, or PBMCs. Subjects who had been exposed to COVID-19, were actively infected with it, or had recovered from it provided the deeply sampled blood TCRbeta repertoires that made up the dataset. The repertoires were released in a freely available public database meant as a resource for research on the immune response to SARS-CoV-2. Samples came from the ongoing ImmuneRACE study (first 160 participants) plus 1,254 subjects from 6 global collaborators. Nearly every sample came with metadata listing a de-identified subject ID, COVID-19 status, age in years and sex. HLA class I and class II types, where available, came from metadata supplied by the sample provider rather than from assay-based typing.

On the study overall, not on this receptor specifically: The amount of clinical and demographic metadata varied by source and participant and was provided uncurated.

Including the terminal cysteine and phenylalanine, the CDR3 comprises 15 residues. Of the read, only the CDR3 DNA is kept; its 45 bases are in frame from base 1. V has 5 bases trimmed and J has 4 bases trimmed; junction bases matching no gene number 9. CDR1 MNHEY and CDR2 SMNVEV were looked up in the germline V gene (reference sequence). For this clone: Its antigen remains undetermined. Base qualities are not at hand, and no much larger clone is one base apart.

TCRbeta CDR3 regions were amplified from genomic DNA using the immunoSEQ Assay, a bias-controlled multiplex PCR. In the source study's methods: The number of nucleated cells in each sample was estimated from the amplification of reference gene primers within the assay. Sequence reads were collapsed and filtered to measure the absolute abundance of every unique TCRbeta CDR3 rearrangement. For each sample, productive Simpson clonality was calculated as the square root of Simpson's diversity index over productive rearrangements. TCRdb mirrors the immuneACCESS table, restricted to in-frame sequences. Some clones are absent from its copies; in checked studies, under half trace to an unresolved V gene, and the reason for the others is unknown. That table supplies the V and J calls and clone size; D and trimming were determined from the DNA. The sample records approximately 200,000 clones, about 88% of which are singletons. Roughly 2.9% of the sample is held by the ten biggest clonotypes.

Whole blood was collected in K2EDTA tubes by collaborating institutions according to the institutions' own protocols. For TCRbeta analysis, collaborator samples were shipped as frozen whole blood, as isolated PBMCs, or as DNA extracted from either sample type. Rearrangement joined TRBV27 to TRBJ1-2, and 8 junctional nucleotides match TRBD1. The specimen was peripheral blood. The origin of this receptor is a woman aged 25 to 39 with active or convalescent COVID-19. At the DNA level, the sequence is TGTGCCAGCAGTGTAGACAGGGGCAAGAGCTATGGCTACACCTTC. Its translation is CASSVDRGKSYGYTF.